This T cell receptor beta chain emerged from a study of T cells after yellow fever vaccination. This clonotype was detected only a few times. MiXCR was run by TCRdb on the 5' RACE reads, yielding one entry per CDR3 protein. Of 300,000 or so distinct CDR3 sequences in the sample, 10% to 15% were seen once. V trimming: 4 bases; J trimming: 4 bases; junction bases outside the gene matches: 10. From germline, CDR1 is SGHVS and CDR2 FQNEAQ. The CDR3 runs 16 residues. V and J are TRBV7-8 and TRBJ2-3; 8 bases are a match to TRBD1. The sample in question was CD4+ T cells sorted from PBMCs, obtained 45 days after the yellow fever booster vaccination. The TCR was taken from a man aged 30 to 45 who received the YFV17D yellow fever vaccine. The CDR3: CASSSGQGGGADTQYF. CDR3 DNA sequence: TGTGCCAGCAGCTCAGGACAGGGTGGGGGAGCAGATACGCAGTATTTT.